The source of this T cell receptor beta chain is a study of CD8 T cells in ankylosing spondylitis. Study-wide findings and caveats: Blood of patients with ankylosing spondylitis appeared to be characterized by a TCR beta motif of several highly homologous variants. In reactive arthritis synovial fluid and blood, some motif variants had been reported before. CD8+ cells made up the disease-linked clones, which were relatively rare in peripheral blood. Disease-associated clones were reportedly significantly overrepresented in matched ankylosing spondylitis synovial fluid.

Losses at the gene ends were 4 bases for V and 9 bases for J; bases not matched to a gene: 5. CDR3 length: 12 residues. CDR1 is MNHEY, CDR2 SVGAGI, per germline. TCRdb called the 5' RACE reads again in MiXCR, with one record for every CDR3 protein. Found here are more than 500,000 distinct CDR3 sequences, roughly 5.2% of them singletons; the top ten hold around 3.4%. This clonotype was recorded many times. Its antigen is still unknown. This clonotype was sampled from a male donor with ankylosing spondylitis. Sequenced sample: blood, either unsorted or a sorted T cell fraction (not recorded which). The V call is TRBV6-5, the J call TRBJ1-2; TRBD1 matches at 7 bases. Here the CDR3 DNA reads TGTGCCAGCAGTTCTGGGGGACAGCGCTACACCTTC. It yields the protein CASSSGGQRYTF.